This T cell receptor beta chain emerged from a study of vaccination and CD4 T cells after COVID-19. Study-level information: A few convalescent patients were sampled at day 14 and days 161 to 241 post-vaccination.

Indicated time point: late sampling 161 to 241 days after vaccination in three convalescent patients. Treatment of the sample: roughly 10-day PBMC culture with coronavirus spike peptide pools or control peptides (ViraFEST assay). Overall study findings and caveats: Median numbers of SARS-CoV-2-reactive clonotypes increased from roughly 22 to 38 (not a significant change).

With the Oncomine TCR Beta short-read assay, DNA from cultured CD4+ T cells was sequenced. Investigators obtained genomic DNA by extraction from cultured CD4+ T cells. TCRdb passed the PCR reads through MiXCR, listing each CDR3 protein once. The sample records about 20,000 distinct CDR3 sequences, 44% being singletons. Points on this clonotype: Its target is not known.

The sample was CD4+ T cells from blood, cultured in vitro, taken about 7 months after SARS-CoV-2 vaccination. The origin of this receptor is a human donor who had recovered from COVID-19.

This CDR3 is CASNGKGGYTF. The CDR3 DNA is TGTGCCAGCAACGGGAAAGGGGGCTACACCTTC. The V call is TRBV27, the J call TRBJ1-2; D unresolved. Looked up from germline, CDR1 is MNHEY and CDR2 is SMNVEV (reference sequence). The CDR3 sequence is 11 residues long. Between the trimmed V and J ends, which lost 7 bases and 8 bases, there was a span of 11 bases.